This T cell receptor (beta chain) was captured in a study of OX40 agonist ivuxolimab in advanced cancers. With regard to the full study: Ivuxolimab was an agonistic, fully human IgG2 monoclonal antibody directed against OX40 (CD134), a costimulatory receptor. The paper reports the monotherapy dose-escalation portion (N ≈ 50 patients) of the phase I ivuxolimab trial. Of the approximately 50 patients in dose escalation, 19 had hepatocellular carcinoma, some 15 had melanoma, 9 had renal cell carcinoma and 9 had head and neck cancer. Intravenous ivuxolimab was administered to patients every 2 weeks at six dose levels: 0.01, 0.1, 0.3, 1.5, 3 and 10 mg/kg. The dose-escalation cohort was about 86% male with a mean age of roughly 60 years, ranging from roughly 20 to 80. Patients were allowed to have had prior anti-PD-1, anti-PD-L1 or anti-CTLA-4 therapy, and approximately 41% of the dose-escalation patients had previously received checkpoint inhibitors. The purpose of peripheral TCRbeta sequencing was to test whether ivuxolimab changed TCR sequence diversity and led to clonal T-cell expansion. Partial responses were achieved by three dose-escalation patients, of whom one had hepatocellular carcinoma and two had cutaneous melanoma. Study-wide conclusions, independent of this receptor: At doses of 0.1 to 3.0 mg/kg, clonal expansion of both CD4+ and CD8+ T cells in blood was seen between baseline and week 6. The antigen specificity of the clonally expanded peripheral T cells was not determined. After ivuxolimab, expanded clones were on average more numerous among CD8+ T cells than among CD4+ T cells. In the 0.1-3.0 mg/kg groups, partial responders were among the patients with the lowest normalized peripheral clonal expansion, particularly in CD8+ T cells. Low levels of normalized T-cell clonal expansion were also seen in some patients who did not respond.

Genomic DNA was isolated from the sorted cells so that the TCRbeta CDR3 region could be sequenced. TCRbeta CDR3 regions were sequenced using the immunoSEQ Assay. Held by TCRdb, this immuneACCESS table contains in-frame sequences only and omits some clones. Under half of the omission traces to an unresolved V gene where checked; the cause of the rest is unknown. A total of about 77,000 clones appear in this sample, approximately 83% of them only once. The ten largest clones capture 0.66% of the sample. The germline V gene gives CDR1 as SGHAT and CDR2 as FQNNGV. Cut back by 5 bases and 0 bases, the V and J ends lie 12 bases apart. The CDR3 numbers 15 residues from cysteine through phenylalanine. The retained sequence is limited to the CDR3, 45 bases, with the frame set at the first base. A remark on this clone: The antigen this receptor binds is unknown. No qualities accompany the bases; no much larger clone lies one base away.

The trial excluded patients who had a history of autoimmune disease or were on systemic immunosuppression. Peripheral blood for TCR sequencing was collected from all dose cohorts at baseline, on cycle 4 day 1, and on cycle 7 day 1. Samples were obtained from an open-label, multicenter, first-in-human phase I dose-escalation trial of ivuxolimab. Adults with locally advanced or metastatic melanoma, renal cell carcinoma, hepatocellular carcinoma or head and neck squamous cell carcinoma were enrolled in the trial. Before TCR sequencing, CD4+ and CD8+ T cells were separately sorted from peripheral blood.

The V gene is TRBV11-2 and the J gene is TRBJ2-3, and perhaps TRBD2 as D gene, on 6 matching bases. The TCR was taken from an adult with an advanced solid tumor such as melanoma, head and neck, liver or kidney cancer. The specimen was CD4+ or CD8+ T cells sorted from blood, collected in a trial of the OX40 agonist ivuxolimab. The nucleotides read TGTGCCAGCAGCCTTAGCGCGGGGAGCACAGATACGCAGTATTTT. Its translation reads: CASSLSAGSTDTQYF.